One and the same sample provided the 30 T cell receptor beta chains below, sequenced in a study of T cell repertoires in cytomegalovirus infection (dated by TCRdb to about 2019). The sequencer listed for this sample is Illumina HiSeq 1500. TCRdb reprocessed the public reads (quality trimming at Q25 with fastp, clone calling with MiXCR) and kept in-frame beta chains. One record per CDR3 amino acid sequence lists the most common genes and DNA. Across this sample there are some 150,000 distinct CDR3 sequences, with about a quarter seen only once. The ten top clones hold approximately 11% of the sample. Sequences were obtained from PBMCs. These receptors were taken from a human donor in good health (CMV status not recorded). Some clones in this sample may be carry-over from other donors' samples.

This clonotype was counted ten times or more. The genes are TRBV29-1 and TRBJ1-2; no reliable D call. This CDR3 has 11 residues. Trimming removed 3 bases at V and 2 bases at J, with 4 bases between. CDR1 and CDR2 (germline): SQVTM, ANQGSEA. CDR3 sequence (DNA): TGCAGCGTTGAGAGCAACTATGGCTACACCTTC. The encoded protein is CSVESNYGYTF.

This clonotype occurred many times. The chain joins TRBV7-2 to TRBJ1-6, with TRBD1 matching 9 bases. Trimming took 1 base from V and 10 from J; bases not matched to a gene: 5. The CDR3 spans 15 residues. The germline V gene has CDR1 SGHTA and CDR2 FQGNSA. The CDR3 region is CASSLVQGARSPLHF. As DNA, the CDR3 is TGTGCCAGCAGCTTAGTACAGGGGGCGCGATCACCCCTCCACTTT. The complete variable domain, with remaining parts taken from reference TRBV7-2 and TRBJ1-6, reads GAGVSQSPSNKVTEKGKDVELRCDPISGHTALYWYRQSLGQGLEFLIYFQGNSAPDKSGLPSDRFSAERTGGSVSTLTIQRTQQEDSAVYLCASSLVQGARSPLHFGNGTRLTVT.

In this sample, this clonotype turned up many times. This CDR3 is CASSLQGQPQHF. The CDR3 DNA reads as TGTGCCAGCAGCTTGCAAGGACAGCCCCAGCATTTT. The chain recombines TRBV5-6 with TRBJ1-5; D unresolved. This CDR3 has 12 residues. Deletions cut 1 base from V and 7 bases from J, with 6 bases between. Germline assignment: CDR1 SGHDT and CDR2 YYEEEE.

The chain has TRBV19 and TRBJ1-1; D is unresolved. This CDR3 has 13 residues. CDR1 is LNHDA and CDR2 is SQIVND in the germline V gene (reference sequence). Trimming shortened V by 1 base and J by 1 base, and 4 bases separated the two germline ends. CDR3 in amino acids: CASSIAQNTEAFF. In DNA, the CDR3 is TGTGCCAGTAGTATAGCTCAGAACACTGAAGCTTTCTTT.

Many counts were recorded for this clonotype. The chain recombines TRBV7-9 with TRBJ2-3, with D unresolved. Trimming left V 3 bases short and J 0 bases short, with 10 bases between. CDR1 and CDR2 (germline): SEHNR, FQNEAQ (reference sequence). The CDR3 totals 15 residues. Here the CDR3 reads CASSLLSTSTDTQYF. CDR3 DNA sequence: TGTGCCAGCAGCTTGTTGTCGACTAGCACAGATACGCAGTATTTT.

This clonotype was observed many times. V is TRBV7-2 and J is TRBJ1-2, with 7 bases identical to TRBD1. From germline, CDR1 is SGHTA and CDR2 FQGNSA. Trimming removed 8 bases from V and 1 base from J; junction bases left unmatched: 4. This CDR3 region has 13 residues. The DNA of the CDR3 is TGTGCCAGCGGGGACAGAAGTAACTATGGCTACACCTTC. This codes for CASGDRSNYGYTF. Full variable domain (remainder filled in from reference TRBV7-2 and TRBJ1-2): GAGVSQSPSNKVTEKGKDVELRCDPISGHTALYWYRQSLGQGLEFLIYFQGNSAPDKSGLPSDRFSAERTGGSVSTLTIQRTQQEDSAVYLCASGDRSNYGYTFGSGTRLTVV.

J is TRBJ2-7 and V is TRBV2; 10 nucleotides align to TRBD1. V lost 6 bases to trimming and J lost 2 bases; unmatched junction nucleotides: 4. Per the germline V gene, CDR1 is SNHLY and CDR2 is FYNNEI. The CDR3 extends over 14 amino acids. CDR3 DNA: TGTGCCAGCAGGACGGGACAGGGGACCTACGAGCAGTACTTC. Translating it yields CASRTGQGTYEQYF.

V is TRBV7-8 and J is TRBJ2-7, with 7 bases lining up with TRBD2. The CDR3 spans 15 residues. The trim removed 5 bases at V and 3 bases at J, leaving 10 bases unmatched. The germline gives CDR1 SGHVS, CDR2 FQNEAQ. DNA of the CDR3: TGTGCCAGCAGCCCCGGGGTAGCGGGTATCTACGAGCAGTACTTC. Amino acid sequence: CASSPGVAGIYEQYF.

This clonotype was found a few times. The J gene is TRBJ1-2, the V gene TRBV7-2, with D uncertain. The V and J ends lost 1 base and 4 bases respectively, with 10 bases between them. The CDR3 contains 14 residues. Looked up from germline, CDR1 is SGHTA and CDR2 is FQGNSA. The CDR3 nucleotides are TGTGCCAGCAGCTTAGACCGGGAGCGCTATGGCTACACCTTC. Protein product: CASSLDRERYGYTF.

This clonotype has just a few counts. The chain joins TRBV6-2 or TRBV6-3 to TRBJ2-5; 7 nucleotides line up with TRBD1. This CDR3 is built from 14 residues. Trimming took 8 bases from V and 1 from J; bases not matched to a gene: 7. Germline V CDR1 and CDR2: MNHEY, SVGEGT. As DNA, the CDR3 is TGTGCCAGCGGAGAATCAGGGGGCCAAGAGACCCAGTACTTC. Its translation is CASGESGGQETQYF.

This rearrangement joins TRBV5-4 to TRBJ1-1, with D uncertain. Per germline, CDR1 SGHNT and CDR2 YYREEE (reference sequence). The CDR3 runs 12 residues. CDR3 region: CKPDRLNTEAFF. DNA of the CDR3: TGTAAGCCCGACCGCCTGAACACTGAAGCTTTCTTT. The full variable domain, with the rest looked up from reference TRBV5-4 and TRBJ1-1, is ETGVTQSPTHLIKTRGQQVTLRCSSQSGHNTVSWYQQALGQGPQFIFQYYREEENGRGNFPPRFSGLQFPNYSSELNVNALELDDSALYLCKPDRLNTEAFFGQGTRLTVV.

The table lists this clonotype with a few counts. The CDR3 DNA reads TGTGCCAGCTCACCTCTCACCGGGGAGCTGTTTTTT. This translates into CASSPLTGELFF. This rearrangement joins TRBV18 to TRBJ2-2, with D unclear. V was trimmed by 3 bases and J by 4 bases, leaving 3 bases between them. Germline CDR1 and CDR2: KGHSH and LQKENI. The CDR3 spans 12 residues.

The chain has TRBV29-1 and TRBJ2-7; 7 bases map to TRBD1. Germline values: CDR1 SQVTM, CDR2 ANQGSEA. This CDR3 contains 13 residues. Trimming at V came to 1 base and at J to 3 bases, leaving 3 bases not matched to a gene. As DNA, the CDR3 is TGCAGCGTTGAAGTACAGGGGAACTACGAGCAGTACTTC. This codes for CSVEVQGNYEQYF.

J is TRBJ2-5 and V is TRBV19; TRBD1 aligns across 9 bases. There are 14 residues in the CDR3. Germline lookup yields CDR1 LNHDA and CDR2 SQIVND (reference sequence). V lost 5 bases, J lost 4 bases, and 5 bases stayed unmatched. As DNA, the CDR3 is TGTGCCAGTAGTTCCCGGGACAGGGCAGAGACCCAGTACTTC. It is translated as CASSSRDRAETQYF.

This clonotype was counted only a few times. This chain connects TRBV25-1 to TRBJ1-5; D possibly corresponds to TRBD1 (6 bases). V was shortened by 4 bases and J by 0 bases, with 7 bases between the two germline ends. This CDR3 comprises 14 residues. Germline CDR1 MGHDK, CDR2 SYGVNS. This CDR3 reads CASSGTDSNQPQHF. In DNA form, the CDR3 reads TGTGCCAGCAGTGGGACAGATAGCAATCAGCCCCAGCATTTT.

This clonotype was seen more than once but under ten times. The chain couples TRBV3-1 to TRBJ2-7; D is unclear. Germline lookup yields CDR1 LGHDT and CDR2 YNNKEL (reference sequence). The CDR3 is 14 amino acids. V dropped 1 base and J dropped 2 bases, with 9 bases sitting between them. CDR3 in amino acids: CASSQGRGAYEQYF. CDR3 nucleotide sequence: TGTGCCAGCAGCCAAGGTCGAGGAGCCTACGAGCAGTACTTC.

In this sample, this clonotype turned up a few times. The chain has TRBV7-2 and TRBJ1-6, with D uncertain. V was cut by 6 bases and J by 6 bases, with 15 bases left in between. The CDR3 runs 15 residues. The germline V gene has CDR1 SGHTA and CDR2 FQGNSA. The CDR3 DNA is TGTGCCAGCAGATCCGAACAACTACCTAATTCACCCCTCCACTTT. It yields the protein CASRSEQLPNSPLHF.

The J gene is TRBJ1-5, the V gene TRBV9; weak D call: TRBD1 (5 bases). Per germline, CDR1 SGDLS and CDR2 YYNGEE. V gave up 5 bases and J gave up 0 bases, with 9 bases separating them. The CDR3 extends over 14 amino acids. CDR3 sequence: CASSRGDSNQPQHF. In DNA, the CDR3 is TGTGCCAGCAGTAGGGGAGATAGCAATCAGCCCCAGCATTTT.

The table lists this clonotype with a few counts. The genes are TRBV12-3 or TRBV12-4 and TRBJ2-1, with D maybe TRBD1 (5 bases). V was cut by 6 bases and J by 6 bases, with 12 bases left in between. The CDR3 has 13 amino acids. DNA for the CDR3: TGTGCCAGCAGGGGCTTAGGGGTCAATGAGCAGTTCTTC. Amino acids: CASRGLGVNEQFF.

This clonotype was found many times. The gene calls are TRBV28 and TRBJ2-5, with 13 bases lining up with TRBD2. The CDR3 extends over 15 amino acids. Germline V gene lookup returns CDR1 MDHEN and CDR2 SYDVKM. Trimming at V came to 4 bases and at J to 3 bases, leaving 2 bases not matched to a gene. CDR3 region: CASSSGLAGKETQYF. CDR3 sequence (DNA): TGTGCCAGCAGTTCGGGACTAGCGGGGAAAGAGACCCAGTACTTC.

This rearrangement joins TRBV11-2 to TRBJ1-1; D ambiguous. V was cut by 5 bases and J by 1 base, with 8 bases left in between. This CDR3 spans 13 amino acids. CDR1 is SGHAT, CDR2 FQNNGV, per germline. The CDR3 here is CASSHNPNTEAFF. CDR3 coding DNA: TGTGCCAGCAGCCATAACCCGAACACTGAAGCTTTCTTT. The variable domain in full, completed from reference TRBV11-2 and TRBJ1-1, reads EAGVAQSPRYKIIEKRQSVAFWCNPISGHATLYWYQQILGQGPKLLIQFQNNGVVDDSQLPKDRFSAERLKGVDSTLKIQPAKLEDSAVYLCASSHNPNTEAFFGQGTRLTVV.

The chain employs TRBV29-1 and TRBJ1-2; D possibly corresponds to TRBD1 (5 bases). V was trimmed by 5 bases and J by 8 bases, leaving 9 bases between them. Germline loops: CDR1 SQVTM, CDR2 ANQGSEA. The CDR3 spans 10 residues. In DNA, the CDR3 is TGCAGCGTTTTGGGGGGGGGCTACACCTTC. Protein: CSVLGGGYTF.

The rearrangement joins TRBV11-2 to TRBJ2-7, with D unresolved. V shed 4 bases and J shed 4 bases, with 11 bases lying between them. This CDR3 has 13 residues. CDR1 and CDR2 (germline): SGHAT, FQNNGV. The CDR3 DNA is TGTGCCAGCAGCTCGTCTCCGGGTTACGAGCAGTACTTC. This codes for CASSSSPGYEQYF.

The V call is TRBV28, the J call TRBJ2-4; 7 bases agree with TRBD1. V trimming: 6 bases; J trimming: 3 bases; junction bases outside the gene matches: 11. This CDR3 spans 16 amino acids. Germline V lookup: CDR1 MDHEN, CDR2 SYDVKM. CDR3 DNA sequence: TGTGCCAGCAGAGTCAGGGGGACGCAGGGCAAAAACATTCAGTACTTC. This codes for CASRVRGTQGKNIQYF.

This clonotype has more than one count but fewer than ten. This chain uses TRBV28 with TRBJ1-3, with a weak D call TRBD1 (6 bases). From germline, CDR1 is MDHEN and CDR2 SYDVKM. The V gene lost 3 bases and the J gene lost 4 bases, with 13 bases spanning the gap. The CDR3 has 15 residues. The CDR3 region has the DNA TGTGCCAGCAGTTTTGTGGGGGCAGGCGGAAACACCATATATTTT. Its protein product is CASSFVGAGGNTIYF. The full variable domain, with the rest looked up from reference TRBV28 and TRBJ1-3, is DVKVTQSSRYLVKRTGEKVFLECVQDMDHENMFWYRQDPGLGLRLIYFSYDVKMKEKGDIPEGYSVSREKKERFSLILESASTNQTSMYLCASSFVGAGGNTIYFGEGSWLTVV.

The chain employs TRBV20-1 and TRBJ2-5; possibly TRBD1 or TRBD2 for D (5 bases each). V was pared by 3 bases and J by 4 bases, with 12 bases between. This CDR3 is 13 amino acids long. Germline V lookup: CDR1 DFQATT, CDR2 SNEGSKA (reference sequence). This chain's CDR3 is CSARFRGRETQYF. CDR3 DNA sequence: TGCAGTGCTAGGTTCCGGGGCCGAGAGACCCAGTACTTC.

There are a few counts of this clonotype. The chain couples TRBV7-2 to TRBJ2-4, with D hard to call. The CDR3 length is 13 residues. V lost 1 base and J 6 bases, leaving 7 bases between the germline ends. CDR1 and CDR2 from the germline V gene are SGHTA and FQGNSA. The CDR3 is CASSLVQSNIQYF. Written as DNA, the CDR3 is TGTGCCAGCAGCTTAGTCCAGTCAAACATTCAGTACTTC.

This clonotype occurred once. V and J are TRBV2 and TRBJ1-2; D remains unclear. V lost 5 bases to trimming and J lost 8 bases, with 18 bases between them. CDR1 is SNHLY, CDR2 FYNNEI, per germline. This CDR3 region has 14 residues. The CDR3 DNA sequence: TGTGCCAGCAGTAGGGCCCAAAGCGGCTACGGCTACACCTTC. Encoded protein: CASSRAQSGYGYTF. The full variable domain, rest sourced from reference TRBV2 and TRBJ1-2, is EPEVTQTPSHQVTQMGQEVILRCVPISNHLYFYWYRQILGQKVEFLVSFYNNEISEKSEIFDDQFSVERPDGSNFTLKIRSTKLEDSAMYFCASSRAQSGYGYTFGSGTRLTVV.

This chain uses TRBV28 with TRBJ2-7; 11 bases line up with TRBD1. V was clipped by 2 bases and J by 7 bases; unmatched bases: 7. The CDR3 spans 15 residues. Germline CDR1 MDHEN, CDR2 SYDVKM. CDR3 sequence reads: CASSLLGQGAREQYF. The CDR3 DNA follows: TGTGCCAGCAGTTTACTTGGACAGGGGGCGAGGGAGCAGTACTTC.

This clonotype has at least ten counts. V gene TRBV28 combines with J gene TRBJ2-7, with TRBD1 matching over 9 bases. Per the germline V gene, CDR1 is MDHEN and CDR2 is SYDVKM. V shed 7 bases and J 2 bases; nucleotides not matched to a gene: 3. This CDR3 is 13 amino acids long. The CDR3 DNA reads TGTGCCAGCACAGGGACAGGGACCTACGAGCAGTACTTC. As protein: CASTGTGTYEQYF. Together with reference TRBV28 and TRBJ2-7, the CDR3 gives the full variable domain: DVKVTQSSRYLVKRTGEKVFLECVQDMDHENMFWYRQDPGLGLRLIYFSYDVKMKEKGDIPEGYSVSREKKERFSLILESASTNQTSMYLCASTGTGTYEQYFGPGTRLTVT.